One and the same sample provided the 16 T cell receptor beta chains below, sequenced in a study of T cell changes during pregnancy in multiple sclerosis. TCRdb keeps only in-frame clones here, not all; method: immunoSEQ multiplex PCR. The sample includes tens of thousands of clones, around 96% of them seen just once. This specimen was peripheral blood, taken in the second trimester of pregnancy. The receptors shown here come from a female donor with multiple sclerosis, enrolled in a pregnancy study.

V gene TRBV18 combines with J gene TRBJ2-2; no clear D. This CDR3 comprises 11 residues. The germline CDR1 and CDR2 sequences are KGHSH and LQKENI. Trimming took 4 bases from V and 8 from J, leaving 5 bases between them. The CDR3 loop is CASSLAGELFF. The CDR3 DNA reads as TGTGCCAGCTCACTGGCTGGGGAGCTGTTTTTT.

This rearrangement joins TRBV12-5 to TRBJ1-5; 7 bases match TRBD1. Germline V CDR1 and CDR2: LGHNT, FRNRAP. The CDR3 runs to 21 residues. V shed 6 bases and J 0 bases; nucleotides not matched to a gene: 23. This CDR3 is CASGLILFRDSLGYSNQPQHF. CDR3 DNA sequence: TGTGCTAGTGGCCTCATCCTTTTCCGGGACAGTCTGGGGTATAGCAATCAGCCCCAGCATTTT.

This clone has a handful of counts. The gene calls are TRBV7-8 and TRBJ1-1; D not resolved. The CDR3 is 13 residues long. Per the germline V gene, CDR1 is SGHVS and CDR2 is FQNEAQ. The V end lost 5 bases, the J end lost 1 base, and 8 bases lay between the germline ends. CDR3 in DNA: TGTGCCAGCAGCGGCCGGGAGAACACTGAAGCTTTCTTT. It encodes CASSGRENTEAFF.

The chain uses TRBV9 and TRBJ2-1, with TRBD2 matching over 9 bases. The CDR3 has 16 amino acids. The J segment lost 0 bases and the V segment lost 3 bases, leaving 4 bases of the junction unmatched. CDR1 and CDR2 (germline): SGDLS, YYNGEE. This chain's CDR3 is CASSADSGSSYNEQFF. The CDR3 DNA follows: TGTGCCAGCAGCGCCGATAGCGGGAGCTCCTACAATGAGCAGTTCTTC. Full variable domain (rest looked up from reference TRBV9 and TRBJ2-1): DSGVTQTPKHLITATGQRVTLRCSPRSGDLSVYWYQQSLDQGLQFLIQYYNGEERAKGNILERFSAQQFPDLHSELNLSSLELGDSALYFCASSADSGSSYNEQFFGPGTRLTVL.

The CDR3 is CASSWSGSGRNQPQHF. The CDR3 DNA is TGTGCCAGCAGTTGGTCGGGTAGCGGTCGCAATCAGCCCCAGCATTTT. J is TRBJ1-5 and V is TRBV27; unclear D gene. CDR1 is MNHEY and CDR2 is SMNVEV in the germline V gene (reference sequence). There are 16 residues in the CDR3. V shed 4 bases and J shed 2 bases, with 15 bases lying between them.

This chain links TRBV7-8 with TRBJ2-5, with TRBD2 matching 12 bases. Germline lookup yields CDR1 SGHVS and CDR2 FQNEAQ. This CDR3 region has 16 residues. Trimming took 1 base from V and 6 from J; bases not matched to a gene: 6. This CDR3 is CASSLGLAGGRKTQYF. The CDR3 DNA reads TGTGCCAGCAGCTTAGGGCTAGCGGGAGGGAGGAAGACCCAGTACTTC.

This clone was recorded only once. This chain uses TRBV12-5 with TRBJ1-2; no firm D call. The germline V gene has CDR1 LGHNT and CDR2 FRNRAP. There are 15 residues in the CDR3. V dropped 2 bases and J dropped 0 bases, with 10 bases sitting between them. The CDR3: CASGLIRQANYGYTF. For the CDR3, the DNA is TGTGCTAGTGGTTTGATTAGACAAGCTAACTATGGCTACACCTTC.

The genes are TRBV2 and TRBJ2-1; 7 positions agree with TRBD2. Unmatched junction bases numbered 4, after V lost 7 bases and J lost 4 bases. CDR3 length: 13 residues. Germline CDR1 is SNHLY and CDR2 is FYNNEI. This CDR3 is CASIERGYNEQFF. The CDR3 coding sequence is TGTGCCAGCATCGAGCGGGGATACAATGAGCAGTTCTTC. The whole variable domain, remainder taken from reference TRBV2 and TRBJ2-1, is EPEVTQTPSHQVTQMGQEVILRCVPISNHLYFYWYRQILGQKVEFLVSFYNNEISEKSEIFDDQFSVERPDGSNFTLKIRSTKLEDSAMYFCASIERGYNEQFFGPGTRLTVL.

The chain couples TRBV27 to TRBJ1-2; D uncertain. V lost 6 bases and J lost 7, with 21 bases in between. The CDR3 is made up of 15 amino acids. Germline-derived CDR1 and CDR2 are MNHEY and SMNVEV (reference sequence). CDR3 sequence: CASSPQPKDSSGYTF. Here the CDR3 DNA reads TGTGCCAGCAGCCCCCAACCCAAGGACTCCTCTGGCTACACCTTC.

The J gene is TRBJ1-4, the V gene TRBV11-2, with D uncertain. The V gene lost 1 base and the J gene lost 7 bases, with 10 bases spanning the gap. Germline V gene sequence: CDR1 SGHAT, CDR2 FQNNGV. The CDR3 spans 14 residues. CDR3 residues: CASSLGVRGEKLFF. Here the CDR3 DNA reads TGTGCCAGCAGCTTAGGGGTTCGGGGTGAAAAACTGTTTTTT. Supplemented by reference TRBV11-2 and TRBJ1-4, the full variable domain reads EAGVAQSPRYKIIEKRQSVAFWCNPISGHATLYWYQQILGQGPKLLIQFQNNGVVDDSQLPKDRFSAERLKGVDSTLKIQPAKLEDSAVYLCASSLGVRGEKLFFGSGTQLSVL.

The chain has TRBV29-1 and TRBJ1-1; tentative D call: TRBD1 (6 bases). V was shortened by 7 bases and J by 1 base, with 16 bases between the two germline ends. The CDR3 covers 14 residues. Germline V CDR1 and CDR2: SQVTM, ANQGSEA. CDR3: CSAGAGTSNTEAFF. The CDR3 nucleotides read TGCAGCGCCGGGGCCGGGACATCGAACACTGAAGCTTTCTTT.

The chain joins TRBV5-1 to TRBJ2-1; 13 nucleotides line up with TRBD2. The ends lost 0 bases at V and 10 bases at J; junction bases unmatched: 16. The CDR3 consists of 19 residues. Per germline, CDR1 SGHRS and CDR2 YFSETQ. The CDR3 DNA is TGCGCCAGCAGCTTGGCAATGGGACTAGCGGGGACCAACTGGAACGAGCAGTTCTTC. It encodes CASSLAMGLAGTNWNEQFF.

The chain uses TRBV5-1 and TRBJ2-1; 12 positions match TRBD2. The CDR3 loop spans 17 amino acids. Germline V gives CDR1 SGHRS, CDR2 YFSETQ. J lost 7 bases, V lost 4 bases, and 12 bases had no gene match. CDR3 nucleotides: TGCGCCAGCAGCCCGGGACTAGCGGGCCCACCAGGAAATGAGCAGTTCTTC. Translation: CASSPGLAGPPGNEQFF.

The genes are TRBV7-8 and TRBJ1-1; 7 bases are a match to TRBD1. The germline V gene encodes CDR1 SGHVS and CDR2 FQNEAQ. V trimming: 3 bases; J trimming: 6 bases; junction bases outside the gene matches: 7. This CDR3 is 14 amino acids long. CDR3 sequence (DNA): TGTGCCAGCAGCTTGGGGGACAGTAACGCTGAAGCTTTCTTT. Amino acids: CASSLGDSNAEAFF.

The chain has TRBV7-8 and TRBJ2-2, with TRBD2 matching 10 bases. The CDR3 has 20 residues. V shed 1 base and J 4 bases; nucleotides not matched to a gene: 15. CDR1 is SGHVS and CDR2 is FQNEAQ in the germline V gene. CDR3 region: CASSLDRTSGFRRGTGELFF. The CDR3 DNA is TGTGCCAGCAGCTTAGATCGGACTAGCGGTTTCCGTCGGGGCACCGGGGAGCTGTTTTTT. Full variable domain (outside the CDR3, taken from reference TRBV7-8 and TRBJ2-2): GAGVSQSPRYKVAKRGQDVALRCDPISGHVSLFWYQQALGQGPEFLTYFQNEAQLDKSGLPSDRFFAERPEGSVSTLKIQRTQQEDSAVYLCASSLDRTSGFRRGTGELFFGEGSRLTVL.

J is TRBJ1-3 and V is TRBV4-1, with D uncertain. The germline V gene encodes CDR1 MGHRA and CDR2 YSYEKL. The CDR3 is 16 amino acids. Trimming took off 0 bases at V and 0 bases at J, with 9 bases between the two ends. CDR3 region: CASSQESASSGNTIYF. For the CDR3, the DNA is TGCGCCAGCAGCCAAGAATCAGCGAGCTCTGGAAACACCATATATTTT.